A single TCR beta chain is shown here with its context. This record belongs to a study of glioma-infiltrating T cells. V gave up 11 bases and J gave up 15 bases, with 14 bases separating them. There are 9 residues in the CDR3. The germline V gene encodes CDR1 ENHRY and CDR2 SYGVKD. TCR alpha and beta CDR3 regions were amplified from RNA using iRepertoire nested multiplex PCR. TCRdb recomputed calls from the multiplex PCR reads with MiXCR, one row per CDR3 protein. The table includes some 120,000 distinct CDR3 sequences, 23% detected once. This receptor was identified in a human donor with low-grade glioma or glioblastoma, undergoing nonglioma brain surgery, or in good health (not recorded which). Sample: glioma tissue, nonneoplastic brain tissue, or PBMCs (not recorded which). The chain couples TRBV10-3 to TRBJ2-1; no clear D. The CDR3 DNA follows: TGTGCCCGCCGCCCCGCGCCGTTCTTC. Amino acids: CARRPAPFF.